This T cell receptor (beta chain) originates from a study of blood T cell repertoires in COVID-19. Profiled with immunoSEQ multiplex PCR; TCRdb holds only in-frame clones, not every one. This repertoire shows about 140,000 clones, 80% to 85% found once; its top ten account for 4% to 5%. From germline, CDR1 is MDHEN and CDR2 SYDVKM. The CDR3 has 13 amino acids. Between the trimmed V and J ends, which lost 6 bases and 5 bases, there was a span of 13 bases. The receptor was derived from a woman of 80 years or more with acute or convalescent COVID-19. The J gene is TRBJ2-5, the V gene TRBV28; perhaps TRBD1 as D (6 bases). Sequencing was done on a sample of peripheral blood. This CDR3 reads CASRMTGDETQYF. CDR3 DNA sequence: TGTGCCAGCAGAATGACAGGTGACGAGACCCAGTACTTC.